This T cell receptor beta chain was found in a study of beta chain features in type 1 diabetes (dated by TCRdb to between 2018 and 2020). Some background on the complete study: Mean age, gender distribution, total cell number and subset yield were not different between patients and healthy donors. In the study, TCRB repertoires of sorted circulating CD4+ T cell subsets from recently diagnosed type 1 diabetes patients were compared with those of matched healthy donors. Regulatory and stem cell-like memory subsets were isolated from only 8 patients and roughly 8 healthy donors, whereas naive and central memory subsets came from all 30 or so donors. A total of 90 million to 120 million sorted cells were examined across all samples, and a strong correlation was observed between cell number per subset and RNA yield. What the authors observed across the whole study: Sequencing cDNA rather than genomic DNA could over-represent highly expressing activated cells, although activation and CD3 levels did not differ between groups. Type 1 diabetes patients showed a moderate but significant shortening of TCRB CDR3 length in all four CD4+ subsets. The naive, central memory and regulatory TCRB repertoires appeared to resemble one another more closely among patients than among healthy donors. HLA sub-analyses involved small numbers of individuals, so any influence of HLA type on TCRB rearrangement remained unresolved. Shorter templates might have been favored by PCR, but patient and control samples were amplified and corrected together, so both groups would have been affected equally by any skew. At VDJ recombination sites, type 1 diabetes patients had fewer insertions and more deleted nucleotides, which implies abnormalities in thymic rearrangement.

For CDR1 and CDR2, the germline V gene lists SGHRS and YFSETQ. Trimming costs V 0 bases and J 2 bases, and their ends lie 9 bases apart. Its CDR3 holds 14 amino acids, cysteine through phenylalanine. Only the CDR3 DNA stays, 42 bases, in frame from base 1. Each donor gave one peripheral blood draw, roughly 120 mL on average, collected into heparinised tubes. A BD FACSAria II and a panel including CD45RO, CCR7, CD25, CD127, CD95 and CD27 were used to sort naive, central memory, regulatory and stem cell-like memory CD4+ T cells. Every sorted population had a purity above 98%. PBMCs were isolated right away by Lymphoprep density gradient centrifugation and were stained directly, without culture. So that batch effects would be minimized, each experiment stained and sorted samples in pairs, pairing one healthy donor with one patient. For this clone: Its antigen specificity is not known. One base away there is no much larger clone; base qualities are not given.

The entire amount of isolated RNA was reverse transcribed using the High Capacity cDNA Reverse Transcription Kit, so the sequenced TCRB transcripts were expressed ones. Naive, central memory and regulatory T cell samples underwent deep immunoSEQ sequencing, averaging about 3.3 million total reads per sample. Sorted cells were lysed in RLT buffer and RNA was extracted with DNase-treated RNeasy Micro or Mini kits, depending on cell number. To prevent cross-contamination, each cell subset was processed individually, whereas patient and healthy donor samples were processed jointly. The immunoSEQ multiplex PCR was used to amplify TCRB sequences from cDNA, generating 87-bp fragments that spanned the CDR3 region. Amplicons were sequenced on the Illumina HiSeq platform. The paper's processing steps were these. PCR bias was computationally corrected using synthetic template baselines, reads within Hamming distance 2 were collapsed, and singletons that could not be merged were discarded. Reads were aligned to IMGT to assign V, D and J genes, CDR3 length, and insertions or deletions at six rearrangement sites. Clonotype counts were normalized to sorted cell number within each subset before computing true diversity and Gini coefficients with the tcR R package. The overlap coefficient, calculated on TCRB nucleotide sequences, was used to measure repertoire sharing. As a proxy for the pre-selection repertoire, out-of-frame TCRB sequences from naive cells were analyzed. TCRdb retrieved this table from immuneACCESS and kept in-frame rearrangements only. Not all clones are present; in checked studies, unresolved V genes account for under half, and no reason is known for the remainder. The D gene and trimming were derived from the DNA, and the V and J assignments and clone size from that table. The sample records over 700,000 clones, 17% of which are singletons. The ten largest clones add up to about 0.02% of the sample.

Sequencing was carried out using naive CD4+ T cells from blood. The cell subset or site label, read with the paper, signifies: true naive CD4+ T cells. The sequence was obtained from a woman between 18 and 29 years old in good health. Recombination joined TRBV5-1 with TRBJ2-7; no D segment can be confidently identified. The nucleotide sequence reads TGCGCCAGCAGCTTGGATTCAGGCACCTACGAGCAGTACTTC. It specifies CASSLDSGTYEQYF.